This T cell receptor (beta chain) came from a study of blood T cells in healthy people across ages. Notes on the study in general: Observed TCR beta diversity showed a strong correlation with the percentage of naive T cells as measured by flow cytometry.

The CDR3 extends over 15 amino acids. Germline V gene sequence: CDR1 MNHEY, CDR2 SMNVEV (reference sequence). Trimming at V came to 5 bases and at J to 4 bases, leaving 7 bases not matched to a gene. Worth noting for this clonotype: Its antigen is unidentified.

Then a second PCR, running roughly 6 to 11 cycles, was carried out with a sample-barcoded 5' primer and a J-beta primer mix. TCRdb re-called the 5' RACE reads with MiXCR, one entry per CDR3 protein. Seen here are roughly 800,000 distinct CDR3 sequences, 53% observed once, and the top ten hold about 38%. The TCR sequence derives from a man of 80 years or more in good health. The sample comprised blood. This sequence joins TRBV27 and TRBJ1-4; 7 bases align to TRBD1. DNA for the CDR3: TGTGCCAGCAGTATCGACAGGGCCAATAATGAAAAACTGTTTTTT. Amino acids: CASSIDRANNEKLFF.